These T cell receptor beta chains were read from a single sample in a study of CD8+ T cells in alopecia areata. Using immunoSEQ multiplex PCR, the repertoire was profiled, and TCRdb retains in-frame clones only, with some absent. Among about 180,000 clones listed, approximately 50% were seen once. The starting material was CD8+ T cells sorted from blood, obtained around week 54, from a patient treated with tofacitinib. Source of these receptors: a human donor with alopecia areata. The CDR3 runs from the conserved cysteine through the conserved F or W. A D gene is named only where the DNA matches it firmly. Size values are once, few and many counts, or a class for expanded clones, and some rows have none.

v_call,clone_size,d_call,j_call,cdr3_nt,cdr3_aa
TRBV6-5,few,TRBD2,TRBJ2-3,TGTGCCAGCAGCCGCGGGGGGTCTAGCACAGATACGCAGTATTTT,CASSRGGSSTDTQYF
TRBV6-5,-,TRBD2,TRBJ2-4,TGTGCCAGCAGTTATTTGAGCGGGGTCGGCAAAAACATTCAGTACTTC,CASSYLSGVGKNIQYF
TRBV7-9,-,-,TRBJ2-7,TGTGCCAGCAGCTTTAGTGGGTCCTACGAGCAGTACTTC,CASSFSGSYEQYF
TRBV29-1,few,TRBD1,TRBJ2-7,TGCAGCGTTGGAGGACAGGCCGGCGAGCAGTACTTC,CSVGGQAGEQYF
TRBV6-5,few,-,TRBJ2-3,TGTGCCAGCGGTAGGGTGGGGGATACGCAGTATTTT,CASGRVGDTQYF
TRBV7-6,few,-,TRBJ2-7,TGTGCCAGCAGCTTAGCGCCCCGCAGTCTGTACGAGCAGTACTTC,CASSLAPRSLYEQYF
TRBV6-5,once,TRBD1,TRBJ1-2,TGTGCCAGCAACCCCGGGACAGGGGATGCCTATGGCTACACCTTC,CASNPGTGDAYGYTF
TRBV27,-,-,TRBJ1-2,TGTGCCAGCAGGCTCCTCCCGAGGGGCTACACCTTC,CASRLLPRGYTF
TRBV4-3,-,TRBD2,TRBJ2-2,TGCGCCAGCAGCCAAGGCCCACTAGCGGCGAACACCGGGGAGCTGTTTTTT,CASSQGPLAANTGELFF
TRBV7-9,many,-,TRBJ2-1,TGTGCCAGCAGCTTAGTTGGAGCACAACAGTTCTTC,CASSLVGAQQFF
TRBV30,-,-,TRBJ1-2,TGTGCCTGGAGTGTTTCTTTGGGGACATGGGATGGCTACACCTTC,CAWSVSLGTWDGYTF
TRBV18,few,TRBD1,TRBJ2-7,TGTGCCAGCTCACCTGGGACAGGAGACTACGAGCAGTACTTC,CASSPGTGDYEQYF
TRBV30,-,-,TRBJ1-2,TGTGCCTGGAGCCTTCTACCAGTGAACTACACCTTC,CAWSLLPVNYTF
TRBV6-5,few,-,TRBJ1-3,TGTGCCAGCAGCCGAACAGGGTTTTCAGGAAACACCATATATTTT,CASSRTGFSGNTIYF
TRBV4-3,few,-,TRBJ1-5,TGCGCCAGCAGCCAAGGGGTAGGTGGGGCTCCGAATCAGCCCCAGCATTTT,CASSQGVGGAPNQPQHF
TRBV20-1,-,-,TRBJ2-5,TGCAGTGGTTTGGGAGAGACCCAGTACTTC,CSGLGETQYF
TRBV2,-,TRBD2,TRBJ2-3,TGTGCCAGCAGTCCCGGGGGGGCCGAAGATACGCAGTATTTT,CASSPGGAEDTQYF
TRBV6-5,-,TRBD1,TRBJ1-4,TGTGCCAGCAGTTACATGACAGGGATGGATGAAAAACTGTTTTTT,CASSYMTGMDEKLFF
TRBV15,few,TRBD2,TRBJ2-5,TGTGCCACCAGCAGAGATTTAGCGGGGGGCCTTCAAGAGACCCAGTACTTC,CATSRDLAGGLQETQYF
TRBV5-6,-,TRBD2,TRBJ2-3,TGTGCCAGCAGCTCGTTGAGGACTAGGACAGATACGCAGTATTTT,CASSSLRTRTDTQYF
TRBV7-2,few,-,TRBJ1-6,TGTGCCAGCAGCTTAGGTCGACAAGGAGATTCACCCCTCCACTTT,CASSLGRQGDSPLHF
TRBV7-9,-,-,TRBJ2-5,TGTGCCAGCAGCTCCGGGAGAGGGGGGGCCCGTGAGACCCAGTACTTC,CASSSGRGGARETQYF
TRBV19,-,-,TRBJ2-3,TGTGCCACTTGGGGGCCTCGCACAGATACGCAGTATTTT,CATWGPRTDTQYF
TRBV6-6,-,TRBD1,TRBJ1-2,TGTGCCAGCAGTTATCGGGACAGGGTTAACTATGGCTACACCTTC,CASSYRDRVNYGYTF
TRBV2,-,-,TRBJ1-4,TGTGCCAGCATATTCACAGCAGGGAATGAAAAACTGTTTTTT,CASIFTAGNEKLFF
TRBV29-1,few,-,TRBJ1-4,TGCAGCTTCAGGGAAAACGAAAAACTGTTTTTT,CSFRENEKLFF
TRBV5-6,few,TRBD1,TRBJ1-6,TGTGCCAGCAGCCTATGGACAGGGCTGTCACCCCTCCACTTT,CASSLWTGLSPLHF
TRBV4-3,-,-,TRBJ1-3,TGCGCCAGCAGCCAAGTCCCTGGAAACACCATATATTTT,CASSQVPGNTIYF
TRBV7-9,-,-,TRBJ1-6,TGTGCCAGCAGCCTAAGGGGGGACCCTAATTCACCCCTCCACTTT,CASSLRGDPNSPLHF
TRBV15,-,TRBD2,TRBJ2-5,TGTGCCACCAGCAGAGACCTAGCGGGATACCAAGAGACCCAGTACTTC,CATSRDLAGYQETQYF
TRBV13,-,-,TRBJ1-4,TGTGCCAGCAGCGCCGACTCAAATGAAAAACTGTTTTTT,CASSADSNEKLFF
TRBV7-9,-,TRBD2,TRBJ2-1,TGTGCCAGCAGCCTGACTAGCGGAGTATACAATGAGCAGTTCTTC,CASSLTSGVYNEQFF
TRBV11-2,few,-,TRBJ1-2,TGTGCCAGCAGCCCCCGGGTATCGAACTATGGCTACACCTTC,CASSPRVSNYGYTF
TRBV2,few,TRBD1,TRBJ1-2,TGTGCCAGCAGTCAGCGGGACAGGGGAGACTATGGCTACACCTTC,CASSQRDRGDYGYTF
TRBV7-2,-,-,TRBJ1-2,TGTGCCAGCAGCTCGGGCCCACAGGTTTCCTATGGCTACACCTTC,CASSSGPQVSYGYTF
TRBV7-9,many,-,TRBJ1-2,TGTGCCAGCAGCTCCTGGGGTGACTATGGCTACACCTTC,CASSSWGDYGYTF
TRBV12-1,few,-,TRBJ2-7,TGTGCCAGCAGCTTTGATATAGCGGGGGGTTACGAGCAGTACTTC,CASSFDIAGGYEQYF
TRBV29-1,-,-,TRBJ2-2,TGCAGCCTATCACCCGGGACGGATGACAGCGGGGAGCTGTTTTTT,CSLSPGTDDSGELFF
TRBV27,once,TRBD2,TRBJ2-3,TGTGCCAGCTCATTTGCCCTAGCGGAGATCCCTAGCACAGATACGCAGTATTTT,CASSFALAEIPSTDTQYF
TRBV30,-,-,TRBJ1-1,TGTGCCTGGAGCAGTCAAACCGGGGCAGCGGCTTTCTTT,CAWSSQTGAAAFF
TRBV7-9,-,-,TRBJ2-1,TGTGCCAGCTGCCCAGGGGCAGTATGCTACAATGAGCAGTTCTTC,CASCPGAVCYNEQFF
TRBV6-1,-,TRBD1,TRBJ1-5,TGTGCCAGCAGTGGTCCACTTAGGGGGCTCAATCAGCCCCAGCATTTT,CASSGPLRGLNQPQHF
TRBV29-1,few,-,TRBJ2-7,TGCAGCGTTGGGGACCTCAACTACGAGCAGTACTTC,CSVGDLNYEQYF
TRBV27,-,-,TRBJ1-2,TGTGCCAGCAGTTTTCTAGGGGGGTATGGCTACACCTTC,CASSFLGGYGYTF